This T cell receptor (beta chain) was identified in a study of shared clonotypes between healthy human individuals. General study findings and limits: Memory subsets had estimated richness that was generally smaller than that of naive subsets. Shared clonotypes: 4.5% to 5% naive CD4, around 3.4% naive CD8, roughly 2.2% memory CD4, roughly 0.4% memory CD8. Represented genetic and exposure-history diversity was restricted by having few donors.

Here immunoSEQ multiplex PCR was the method, and the copy in TCRdb shows in-frame clones only, minus some. The sample shows 550,000 to 800,000 clones, less than 85% of them seen only once. Comment on this clone: Its antigen is as yet unknown.

The sequence came from a woman aged 25 to 39 in good health. The sample consisted of memory CD4+ T cells sorted from blood. Subset given: CD45RA-negative fraction.

As DNA, the CDR3 is TGCGCCAGCAGCCCGGGGGCCTTCGGGAGTCCCAACGAGCAGTACTTC. Amino acids: CASSPGAFGSPNEQYF. The chain carries TRBV5-1 and TRBJ2-7; D tentatively fits TRBD1 or TRBD2 (6 bases each). Trimming shortened V by 4 bases and J by 5 bases, and 22 bases separated the two germline ends. CDR1 SGHRS and CDR2 YFSETQ come from the germline V gene. The CDR3 is 16 amino acids.